This T cell receptor beta chain was sequenced during a study of T-cell reconstitution after alpha-beta-depleted transplantation in children. Preparation of the TCRbeta library was carried out with unique molecular identifiers. TCRdb re-analysed the PCR reads in MiXCR, keeping a single row per CDR3 protein. The top ten hold around 0.96% of the sample, which has about 640,000 distinct CDR3 sequences, roughly 15% seen once. CDR3 size: 15 residues. J gave up 4 bases and V 2 bases, and 7 bases lay outside the gene matches. Per germline, CDR1 SGHRS and CDR2 YFSETQ. Specimen: PBMCs from the stem cell graft donor, collected from the stem cell graft. The V and J genes are TRBV5-1 and TRBJ1-1; 8 bases agree with TRBD1. This TCR was sampled from a human donor who donated a stem cell graft to a child with acute myeloid leukemia. CDR3 residues: CASSFLTGVVTEAFF. For the CDR3, the DNA is TGCGCCAGCAGCTTTTTGACAGGGGTAGTCACTGAAGCTTTCTTT.